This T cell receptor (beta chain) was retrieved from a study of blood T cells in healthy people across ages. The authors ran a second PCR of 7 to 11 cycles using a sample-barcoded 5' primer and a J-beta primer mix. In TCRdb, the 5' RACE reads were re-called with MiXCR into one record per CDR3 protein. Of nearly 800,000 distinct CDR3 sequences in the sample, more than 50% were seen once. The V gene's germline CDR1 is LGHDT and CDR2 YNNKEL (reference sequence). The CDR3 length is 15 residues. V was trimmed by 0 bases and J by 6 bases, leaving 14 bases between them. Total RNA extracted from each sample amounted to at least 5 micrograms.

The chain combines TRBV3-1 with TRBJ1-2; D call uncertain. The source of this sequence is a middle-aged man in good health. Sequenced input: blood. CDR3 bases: TGTGCCAGCAGCCAAGATGTGGGGAGTTGGAATGGCTACACCTTC. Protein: CASSQDVGSWNGYTF.